This TCR beta chain was captured in a study of blood T cells in healthy people across ages. For the second PCR, which ran for about 6 to 11 cycles, a sample-barcoded 5' primer and a J-beta primer mix were used. TCRdb independently ran MiXCR on the 5' RACE reads; one entry per CDR3 protein. The sample lists around 1,000,000 distinct CDR3 sequences, 20% to 25% occurring once. CDR1 is DFQATT, CDR2 SNEGSKA, per germline (reference sequence). Trimming shortened V by 5 bases and J by 7 bases, and 14 bases separated the two germline ends. CDR3 length equals 12 residues. This clonotype was seen a handful of times. These sequences were also reported in another study, on T cells of mothers and their children. That paper states: The donors comprised six children and their three healthy Caucasian mothers. Second-PCR amplification with M1S added sample barcodes and 2-4 random nucleotides.

The clonotype was recovered from a girl aged 2 to 10 in good health. The chain joins TRBV20-1 to TRBJ1-2; D might be TRBD1 (5 bases). Material for sequencing was blood. The CDR3 is CSAVRRGVGYTF. The CDR3 DNA reads TGCAGTGCTGTAAGAAGGGGAGTTGGCTACACCTTC.